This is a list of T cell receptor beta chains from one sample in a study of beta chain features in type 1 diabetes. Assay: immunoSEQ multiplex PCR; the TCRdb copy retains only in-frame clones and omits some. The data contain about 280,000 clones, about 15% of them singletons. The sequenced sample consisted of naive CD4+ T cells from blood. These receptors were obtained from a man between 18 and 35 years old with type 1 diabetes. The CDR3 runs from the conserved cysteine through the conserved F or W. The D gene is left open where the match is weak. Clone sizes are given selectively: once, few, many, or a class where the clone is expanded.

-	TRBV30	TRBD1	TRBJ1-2	CAWSRDRSYGYTF	TGTGCCTGGAGTCGGGACAGAAGTTATGGCTACACCTTC
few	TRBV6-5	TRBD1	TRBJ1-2	CASSYSLDRVYTF	TGTGCCAGCAGTTACTCCCTCGACAGGGTCTACACCTTC
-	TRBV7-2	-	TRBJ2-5	CASSLASSDRETQYF	TGTGCCAGCAGCTTAGCCTCCAGCGACAGGGAGACCCAGTACTTC
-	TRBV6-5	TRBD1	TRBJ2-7	CASSAGGYEQYF	TGTGCCAGCAGTGCAGGGGGCTACGAGCAGTACTTC
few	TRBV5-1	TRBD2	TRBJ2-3	CASSTGLAGVADTQYF	TGCGCCAGCAGCACGGGACTAGCGGGGGTGGCAGATACGCAGTATTTT
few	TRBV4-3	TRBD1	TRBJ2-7	CASSQGTGGAGTPYEQYF	TGCGCCAGCAGCCAGGGGACAGGGGGCGCGGGGACGCCCTACGAGCAGTACTTC
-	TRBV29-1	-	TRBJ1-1	CSVFRRMNAEAFF	TGCAGCGTTTTTCGGCGGATGAACGCTGAAGCTTTCTTT
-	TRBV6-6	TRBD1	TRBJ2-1	CASSTSTGVNEQFF	TGTGCCAGCAGCACCTCGACAGGGGTCAATGAGCAGTTCTTC
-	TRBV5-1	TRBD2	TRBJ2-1	CASSLDPPGLAVNEQFF	TGCGCCAGCAGCTTGGACCCCCCGGGACTAGCGGTCAATGAGCAGTTCTTC
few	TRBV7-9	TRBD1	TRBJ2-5	CASTIDRGQPYF	TGTGCCAGCACCATCGACAGGGGGCAGCCTTACTTC
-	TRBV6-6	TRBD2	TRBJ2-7	CASSYSGTSYEQYF	TGTGCCAGCAGTTACAGCGGGACTAGCTACGAGCAGTACTTC
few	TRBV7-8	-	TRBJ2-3	CASSLGRDPTDTQYF	TGTGCCAGCAGCTTAGGGCGGGACCCCACAGATACGCAGTATTTT
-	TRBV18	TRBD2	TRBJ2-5	CASSLPGLVVQTQYF	TGTGCCAGCTCATTGCCGGGACTAGTGGTACAGACCCAGTACTTC
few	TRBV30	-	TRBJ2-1	CAWSRQDDEQFF	TGTGCCTGGAGTCGACAGGACGATGAGCAGTTCTTC
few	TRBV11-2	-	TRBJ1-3	CASSLGLRGSGNTIYF	TGTGCCAGCAGCCTGGGACTCCGCGGCTCTGGAAACACCATATATTTT
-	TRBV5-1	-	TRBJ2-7	CASTLDSSYEQYF	TGCGCCAGCACCTTGGACAGCTCCTACGAGCAGTACTTC
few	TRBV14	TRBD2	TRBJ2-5	CASSRKAGASETQYF	TGTGCCAGCAGCCGGAAAGCGGGAGCATCGGAGACCCAGTACTTC
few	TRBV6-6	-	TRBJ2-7	CASSYLGGNVYEQYF	TGTGCCAGCAGTTATCTCGGGGGAAATGTGTACGAGCAGTACTTC
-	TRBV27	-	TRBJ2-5	CASSLALGRQETQYF	TGTGCCAGCAGTTTAGCCTTGGGCCGGCAAGAGACCCAGTACTTC
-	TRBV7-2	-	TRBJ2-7	CASSSNPTVPYEQYF	TGTGCCAGCAGCTCCAACCCTACTGTCCCCTACGAGCAGTACTTC
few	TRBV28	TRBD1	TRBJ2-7	CASSLFGQGAQGEQYF	TGTGCCAGCAGTTTATTTGGGCAGGGGGCGCAGGGCGAGCAGTACTTC
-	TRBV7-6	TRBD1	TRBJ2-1	CASSLGQGLYNEQFF	TGTGCCAGCAGTCTCGGACAGGGGCTCTACAATGAGCAGTTCTTC
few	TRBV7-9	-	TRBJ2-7	CASSLEAGWAYEQYF	TGTGCCAGCAGCTTAGAGGCAGGGTGGGCCTACGAGCAGTACTTC
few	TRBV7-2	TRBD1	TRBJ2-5	CASSLSDRALQTQYF	TGTGCCAGCAGCTTATCTGACAGGGCCTTACAGACCCAGTACTTC
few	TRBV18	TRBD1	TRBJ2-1	CASSPPNRGPDNEQFF	TGTGCCAGCTCACCACCCAACAGGGGTCCAGACAATGAGCAGTTCTTC
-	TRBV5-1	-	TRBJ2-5	CASSSAVRGTTQETQYF	TGCGCCAGCAGCTCTGCCGTACGCGGGACGACACAAGAGACCCAGTACTTC
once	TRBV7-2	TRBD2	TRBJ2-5	CASSFGGLGKTQYF	TGTGCCAGCAGCTTCGGGGGACTAGGAAAGACCCAGTACTTC
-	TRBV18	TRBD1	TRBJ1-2	CASSPGDRGEHGYTF	TGTGCCAGCTCACCGGGGGACAGGGGGGAGCATGGCTACACCTTC
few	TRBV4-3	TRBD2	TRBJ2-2	CASGQLAGEWGTGELFF	TGCGCCAGCGGTCAGCTAGCGGGGGAATGGGGGACCGGGGAGCTGTTTTTT
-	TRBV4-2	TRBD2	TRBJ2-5	CASSQEPGLAGETQYF	TGTGCCAGCAGCCAAGAACCGGGACTAGCGGGAGAGACCCAGTACTTC
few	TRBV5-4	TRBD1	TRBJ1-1	CASSPGTGPTEAFF	TGTGCCAGCAGTCCCGGGACAGGGCCCACTGAAGCTTTCTTT
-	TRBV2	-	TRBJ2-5	CASSVDRTETQYF	TGTGCCAGCAGTGTGGACAGAACTGAGACCCAGTACTTC
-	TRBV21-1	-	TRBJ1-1	CASSKARVGNTEAFF	TGTGCCAGCAGCAAAGCGCGGGTAGGGAACACTGAAGCTTTCTTT
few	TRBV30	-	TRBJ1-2	CAWSVWPYGYTF	TGTGCCTGGAGTGTTTGGCCTTATGGCTACACCTTC
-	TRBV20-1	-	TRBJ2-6	CSAGLDVLTF	TGCAGTGCTGGGCTGGACGTCCTGACTTTC
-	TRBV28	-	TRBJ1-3	CASSLHMFSGNTIYF	TGTGCCAGCAGTTTACACATGTTCTCTGGAAACACCATATATTTT
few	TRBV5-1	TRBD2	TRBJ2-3	CASSLGTSGFTDTQYF	TGCGCCAGCAGCTTAGGGACTAGCGGATTCACAGATACGCAGTATTTT
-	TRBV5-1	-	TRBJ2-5	CASSLGGGIRETQYF	TGCGCCAGCAGCTTGGGGGGAGGAATCCGAGAGACCCAGTACTTC
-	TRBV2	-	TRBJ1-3	CATYYSGNTIYF	TGTGCCACCTATTACTCTGGAAACACCATATATTTT
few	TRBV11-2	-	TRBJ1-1	CASSVSGDTEAFF	TGTGCCAGCAGCGTCTCAGGGGACACTGAAGCTTTCTTT
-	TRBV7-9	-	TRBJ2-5	CASSPNGGSQETQYF	TGTGCCAGCAGCCCCAATGGGGGCAGCCAAGAGACCCAGTACTTC
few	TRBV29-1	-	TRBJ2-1	CSVGALSYNEQFF	TGCAGCGTTGGAGCCCTCTCCTACAATGAGCAGTTCTTC
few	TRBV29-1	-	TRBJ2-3	CSVHGLSPDTQYF	TGCAGCGTTCACGGTCTGAGCCCAGATACGCAGTATTTT
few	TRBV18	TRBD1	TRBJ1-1	CASSSSRDRVTEAFF	TGTGCCAGCTCATCGTCCCGGGACAGGGTGACTGAAGCTTTCTTT
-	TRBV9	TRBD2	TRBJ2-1	CASSVVSGALSYNEQFF	TGTGCCAGCAGCGTAGTAAGCGGGGCACTCTCCTACAATGAGCAGTTCTTC
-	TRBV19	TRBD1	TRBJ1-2	CASSMRGPSHGYTF	TGTGCCAGTAGTATGAGGGGGCCCTCCCATGGCTACACCTTC
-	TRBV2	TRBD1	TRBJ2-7	CASTGTGTYEQYF	TGTGCCAGCACTGGGACAGGGACCTACGAGCAGTACTTC
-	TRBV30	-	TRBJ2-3	CAWTGYDTQYF	TGTGCCTGGACAGGGTACGATACGCAGTATTTT
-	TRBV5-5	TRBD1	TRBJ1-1	CASSTGTGIFTEAFF	TGTGCCAGCAGCACCGGGACAGGGATCTTCACTGAAGCTTTCTTT
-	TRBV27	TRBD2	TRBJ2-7	CASSPLASGRGEQYF	TGTGCCAGCAGTCCTTTGGCTAGCGGGAGGGGCGAGCAGTACTTC
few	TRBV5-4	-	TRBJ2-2	CASRPPAGELFF	TGTGCCAGCAGACCCCCGGCCGGGGAGCTGTTTTTT
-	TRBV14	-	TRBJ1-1	CASSQGIGATEAFF	TGTGCCAGCAGCCAGGGTATTGGGGCCACTGAAGCTTTCTTT
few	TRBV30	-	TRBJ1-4	CAWSTWAGARVAANEKLFF	TGTGCCTGGAGCACCTGGGCGGGGGCCCGAGTTGCAGCTAATGAAAAACTGTTTTTT